This T cell receptor (beta chain) was sequenced for a study of control samples from healthy donors and cancer patients. Assay used: immunoSEQ multiplex PCR; TCRdb lists only in-frame clones, some missing. The sample includes 51,000 or so clones, around 80% of them seen just once. This CDR3 spans 14 amino acids. Per germline, CDR1 SGHTA and CDR2 FQGNSA. The ends were cut back, 4 bases at V and 5 bases at J, with 14 bases in the middle. This clone has only a few counts. Input material: blood. The gene calls are TRBV7-2 and TRBJ2-5; maybe TRBD1 (6 bases). The TCR sequence derives from a man in his sixties or seventies in good health. CDR3 DNA: TGTGCCAGCAGCTACAGGGTATCAGGGGAGACCCAGTACTTC. This sequence encodes CASSYRVSGETQYF. The entire variable domain, with the rest obtained from reference TRBV7-2 and TRBJ2-5, is as follows: GAGVSQSPSNKVTEKGKDVELRCDPISGHTALYWYRQSLGQGLEFLIYFQGNSAPDKSGLPSDRFSAERTGGSVSTLTIQRTQQEDSAVYLCASSYRVSGETQYFGPGTRLLVL.